A selection of T cell receptor beta chains follows, all from one sample in a study of vaccination effects on CD4 cells after COVID-19. Repertoires were generated with immunoSEQ multiplex PCR, while TCRdb's copy carries only in-frame clones and drops some. Of around 30,000 clones in the sample, roughly two thirds were seen once. Which antigens these TCRs recognize remains unknown. Here the sequenced sample was CD4+ T cells from PBMCs cultured with HCoV-229E spike peptides, taken before COVID-19 vaccination. The receptors stem from a human donor who received a COVID-19 vaccine. The CDR3 runs from the conserved cysteine through the conserved F or W. The D gene is left open where the match is weak. Some rows mark clone size as missing; the rest say once, few, many or name a class of expanded clone.

V gene,J gene,clone size,D gene,CDR3 DNA,CDR3 protein
TRBV27,TRBJ1-1,NA,TRBD1,TGTGCCAGCAGAAACAGGGGGACGAACACTGAAGCTTTCTTT,CASRNRGTNTEAFF
TRBV7-2,TRBJ2-1,NA,NA,TGTGCCAGCAGCTTAGGAGTGGGACCCCCGAGGAATGAGCAGTTCTTC,CASSLGVGPPRNEQFF
TRBV5-1,TRBJ1-2,NA,NA,TGCGCCAGCAGCTTAGAGGGAGTTGACTATGGCTACACCTTC,CASSLEGVDYGYTF
TRBV5-1,TRBJ2-3,NA,TRBD1,TGCGCCAGCAGCCTTGGACAGGGGGGGCAGTATTTT,CASSLGQGGQYF
TRBV5-1,TRBJ1-2,few,NA,TGCGCCAGCAGCCTTGGGGACGGCGACTATGGCTACACCTTC,CASSLGDGDYGYTF
TRBV7-2,TRBJ2-3,NA,TRBD2,TGTGCCAGCAGCTTCGGGACTAGCGGGAGTTGGGGCACAGATACGCAGTATTTT,CASSFGTSGSWGTDTQYF
TRBV28,TRBJ2-1,NA,NA,TGTGCCAGCAAGGGACTCCACAATGAGCAGTTCTTC,CASKGLHNEQFF
TRBV6-1,TRBJ2-2,NA,TRBD1,TGTGCCAGCAGTGGGGGACAGGCGGCGAACACCGGGGAGCTGTTTTTT,CASSGGQAANTGELFF
TRBV28,TRBJ1-2,NA,NA,TGTGCCAGCAAACAGTCCTATGGCTACACCTTC,CASKQSYGYTF
TRBV5-1,TRBJ1-1,NA,NA,TGCGCCAGCAGCCTACTTACAGGGAACACTGAAGCTTTCTTT,CASSLLTGNTEAFF
TRBV2,TRBJ1-2,NA,TRBD1,TGTGCCAGCCGGACAGGGCCTTATGGCTACACCTTC,CASRTGPYGYTF
TRBV24-1,TRBJ2-1,NA,TRBD2,TGTGCCACCAGTGATTCCTGGACTAGCGGGAGCTACAATGAGCAGTTCTTC,CATSDSWTSGSYNEQFF
TRBV7-9,TRBJ1-2,NA,NA,TGTGCCAGCTCACAGGGTGGCCTTATAGGCTACACCTTC,CASSQGGLIGYTF
TRBV10-2,TRBJ2-3,NA,NA,TGCGCCAGCAGTGAGGGGGGATGGGGGACAGATACGCAGTATTTT,CASSEGGWGTDTQYF
TRBV18,TRBJ1-1,few,NA,TGTGCCAGCTCAAGCCGGACAGAGAACACTGAAGCTTTCTTT,CASSSRTENTEAFF
TRBV7-2,TRBJ2-7,NA,TRBD2,TGTGCCAGCAGCCGGACTAGCGGGAGCTCCTACGAGCAGTACTTC,CASSRTSGSSYEQYF
TRBV6-5,TRBJ2-6,many,NA,TGTGCCAGCAGTTATTCGGAATCTGGGGCCAACGTCCTGACTTTC,CASSYSESGANVLTF
TRBV6-5,TRBJ2-7,NA,TRBD1,TGTGCCAGCAGTCCGGGACAGGCGTCCTACGAGCAGTACTTC,CASSPGQASYEQYF
TRBV30,TRBJ2-7,NA,NA,TGTGCCTGGAGCCCTCAGGCCTACGAGCAGTACTTC,CAWSPQAYEQYF
TRBV5-1,TRBJ1-1,NA,NA,TGCGCCAGCAGCTTGAACACTGAAGCTTTCTTT,CASSLNTEAFF
TRBV5-6,TRBJ2-7,once,TRBD1,TGTGCCAGCAGCCGCGGACAGGGTCGCGAGCAGTACTTC,CASSRGQGREQYF
TRBV2,TRBJ2-1,NA,TRBD1,TGTGCCGGGACAGGCTACAATGAGCAGTTCTTC,CAGTGYNEQFF
TRBV5-1,TRBJ2-2,NA,TRBD2,TGCGCCAGCAGCCCTAGCGGCAACACCGGGGAGCTGTTTTTT,CASSPSGNTGELFF
TRBV6-2/TRBV6-3,TRBJ1-5,NA,NA,TGTGCCAGCAGTTACTCGATGGCCAGTAATCAGCCCCAGCATTTT,CASSYSMASNQPQHF
TRBV10-1,TRBJ1-3,once,NA,TGCGCCAGCAGTGACGACAGTACTGGAAACACCATATATTTT,CASSDDSTGNTIYF
TRBV4-1,TRBJ2-3,NA,NA,TGCGCCAGCAGGGGGAGCGGAGATACGCAGTATTTT,CASRGSGDTQYF
TRBV11-3,TRBJ1-6,NA,NA,TGTGCCAGCAGCCAAACCGGGACGTCCTTCAGCTCCTATAATTCACCCCTCCACTTT,CASSQTGTSFSSYNSPLHF
TRBV7-2,TRBJ1-1,few,NA,TGTGCCAGCAGCTTAGGAGGGGCGATGAACACTGAAGCTTTCTTT,CASSLGGAMNTEAFF
TRBV2,TRBJ1-6,medium-sized,TRBD1,TGTGCCAGCAGTGATAGGACAGGGAGCTCACCCCTCCACTTT,CASSDRTGSSPLHF
TRBV7-3,TRBJ2-1,NA,NA,TGTGCCAGCAGCTTAGCCAGGGACACCAATGAGCAGTTCTTC,CASSLARDTNEQFF
TRBV12-5,TRBJ2-3,NA,TRBD2,TGTGCTAGTGGCGGGAGGGGGGTCTTCACAGATACGCAGTATTTT,CASGGRGVFTDTQYF
TRBV30,TRBJ1-2,NA,NA,TGTGCCTGGGTCCAACTCTCAAGATTGGAAGGCTACACCTTC,CAWVQLSRLEGYTF
TRBV7-9,TRBJ1-5,NA,NA,TGTGCCAGTAGCAGGGGTAGCAATCAGCCCCAGCATTTT,CASSRGSNQPQHF
TRBV5-6,TRBJ1-3,NA,NA,TGTGCCAGCAGCTTGGACGCCGGGACATTCTCCGGAAACACCATATATTTT,CASSLDAGTFSGNTIYF
TRBV7-2,TRBJ1-2,NA,TRBD1,TGTGCCAGCAGCTCGGACAGGGGGCCCTATGGCTACACCTTC,CASSSDRGPYGYTF
TRBV3-1/TRBV3-2,TRBJ1-5,few,TRBD1,TGTGCCAGCAGTCCGACAGGGTTTCAACAGCCCCAGCATTTT,CASSPTGFQQPQHF
TRBV7-2,TRBJ1-3,NA,NA,TGTGCCAGCAGCGCCCGTGGGGGTTTAGGGAGCCCTGGAAACACCATATATTTT,CASSARGGLGSPGNTIYF